These T cell receptor beta chains were read from a single sample in a study of blood T cell repertoires in COVID-19. This table comes from immunoSEQ multiplex PCR, and its TCRdb copy is limited to in-frame clones, with some not included. The sample lists under 300,000 clones, approximately 82% occurring once. The sequencing sample was made of peripheral blood. Source of these receptors: a woman aged 18-29 years with acute or convalescent COVID-19. CDR3s include the opening cysteine and the closing phenylalanine or tryptophan. The order of the fields is J gene, V gene, clone size, D gene, CDR3 DNA, CDR3 protein. D genes are given only for firm matches. Only some rows state a clone size, as once, few, many or a class for expanded clones.

>TRBJ2-7|TRBV27|once|TRBD1
TGTGCCAGCAGCACGACAGGGGGGTACGAGCAGTACTTC
CASSTTGGYEQYF
>TRBJ2-5|TRBV21-1|-|-
TGTGCCAGCAGCCTAGGACTAGCGGGAGTCGAGACCCAGTACTTC
CASSLGLAGVETQYF
>TRBJ2-3|TRBV19|-|TRBD1
TGTGCCAGTAGGAAAAGGGGGCTGAGGACAGATACGCAGTATTTT
CASRKRGLRTDTQYF
>TRBJ2-7|TRBV7-8|-|-
TGTGCCAGCAGCTTAAGGGGGAACTACGAGCAGTACTTC
CASSLRGNYEQYF
>TRBJ1-5|TRBV4-1|few|-
TGCGCCAGCAGCCCCCTTGAGAGGGCGGTTAACAGCAATCAGCCCCAGCATTTT
CASSPLERAVNSNQPQHF
>TRBJ1-2|TRBV6-5|once|-
TGTGCCAGCAGCATACGACGGATCGGAGACTATGGCTACACCTTC
CASSIRRIGDYGYTF
>TRBJ2-5|TRBV3-1/TRBV3-2|-|TRBD1
TGTGCCAGCAGCCCGGGACAGGGTCTATTCGAGACCCAGTACTTC
CASSPGQGLFETQYF
>TRBJ1-4|TRBV19|-|-
TGTGCCAGTAGTAGACAGTCGCCAACTAATGAAAAACTGTTTTTT
CASSRQSPTNEKLFF
>TRBJ1-2|TRBV7-9|-|TRBD1
TGTGCCAGCAGCTCCTCTAACAGGGGCTACTATGGCTACACCTTC
CASSSSNRGYYGYTF
>TRBJ1-2|TRBV7-9|-|TRBD1
TGTGCCAGCAGGCCGAGGACAGGGGTTAACTATGGCTACACCTTC
CASRPRTGVNYGYTF
>TRBJ2-2|TRBV2|-|TRBD2
TGTGCCAGCAGTGTGGCACTAGCGGCCACCGGGGAGCTGTTTTTT
CASSVALAATGELFF
>TRBJ1-1|TRBV6-1|-|-
TGTGCCAGCAGTGAAGCTTGGGTGGGGGCCACTGAAGCTTTCTTT
CASSEAWVGATEAFF
>TRBJ2-3|TRBV5-8|-|-
TGTGCCAGCAGCTCATACAGGGTGGCGGCAGATACGCAGTATTTT
CASSSYRVAADTQYF
>TRBJ2-1|TRBV2|few|TRBD2
TGTGCCAGCAGTGAAATGGGGAGTAGCGGGATACTCTTC
CASSEMGSSGILF
>TRBJ2-7|TRBV6-5|once|TRBD1
TGTGCCAGCAGTTCCGGGACAGTCTACGAGCAGTACTTC
CASSSGTVYEQYF
>TRBJ2-5|TRBV2|few|TRBD2
TGTGCCAGCAGCCTAGCGGGAGGACAAGAGACCCAGTACTTC
CASSLAGGQETQYF
>TRBJ1-2|TRBV7-2|-|-
TGTGCCAGCAGCTTAAATTTATGGGGCGATGATGGCTACACCTTC
CASSLNLWGDDGYTF
>TRBJ2-7|TRBV7-2|-|TRBD2
TGTGCCAGCAGCCGGACTAGCGGAAACTACGAGCAGTACTTC
CASSRTSGNYEQYF
>TRBJ2-1|TRBV27|-|-
TGTGCCAGCAGTCCCCGGGACTGGATGGGGAATGAGCAGTTCTTC
CASSPRDWMGNEQFF
>TRBJ2-7|TRBV30|-|TRBD1
TGTGCCTGGAGTGCCCTCTGGGGCAGGGGGAACTACGAGCAGTACTTC
CAWSALWGRGNYEQYF
>TRBJ2-7|TRBV28|-|-
TGTGCCAGCACCCGGCCCCGGGGGGAGCAGTACTTC
CASTRPRGEQYF
>TRBJ1-1|TRBV14|few|TRBD1
TGTGCCAGCAGCCAAGATCTGTGGACAGGAGGTACTGAAGCTTTCTTT
CASSQDLWTGGTEAFF
>TRBJ2-5|TRBV7-2|-|TRBD2
TGTGCCAGCAGCTTAGGTTTCGGACGAGCGGGAGGGGGAGAGACCCAGTACTTC
CASSLGFGRAGGGETQYF
>TRBJ1-1|TRBV2|-|-
TGTGCCAGCAGTGCGGAGCCGAACACTGAAGCTTTCTTT
CASSAEPNTEAFF
>TRBJ1-2|TRBV28|once|-
TGTGCCAGCAGTTTACCCAGTAACTATGGCTACACCTTC
CASSLPSNYGYTF
>TRBJ2-3|TRBV2|-|TRBD1
TGTGCCAGCAGTACACAGAAGGGAACAGGGGGCCGCACAGATACGCAGTATTTT
CASSTQKGTGGRTDTQYF
>TRBJ2-3|TRBV5-1|-|TRBD1
TGCGCCAGCAGCTTTATTGGGACAGGGGGACGCGATACGCAGTATTTT
CASSFIGTGGRDTQYF
>TRBJ2-2|TRBV6-2/TRBV6-3|-|TRBD2
TGTGCCAGCAGTTACTCGCTTGGTCCGGGACTAGCCATTTCGAACACCGGGGAGCTGTTTTTT
CASSYSLGPGLAISNTGELFF
>TRBJ2-4|TRBV7-9|once|-
TGTGCCAGCAGCTTTGGCGGGGTCATAGCCAAAAACATTCAGTACTTC
CASSFGGVIAKNIQYF
>TRBJ2-1|TRBV11-3|-|-
TGTGCCAGCAGCTTATCTAGCGCAAACAATGAGCAGTTCTTC
CASSLSSANNEQFF
>TRBJ2-2|TRBV9|-|TRBD2
TGTGCCAGCTCACGGACTAGCGGAAACACCGGGGAGCTGTTTTTT
CASSRTSGNTGELFF
>TRBJ1-2|TRBV3-1/TRBV3-2|-|TRBD1
TGTGCCAGCAGCAACGGACAGGGGGCGGATGGCTACACCTTC
CASSNGQGADGYTF
>TRBJ1-1|TRBV19|-|-
TGTGCCAGTATGAGGGGACCGGGACACCTTATTGAAGCTTTCTTT
CASMRGPGHLIEAFF
>TRBJ1-4|TRBV2|-|-
TGTGCCAGCAGTGCTACAGGGTATTTGGGTGAAAAACTGTTTTTT
CASSATGYLGEKLFF
>TRBJ2-2|TRBV5-1|few|-
TGCGCCAGCAGCTTGGACAGTAACACCGGGGAGCTGTTTTTT
CASSLDSNTGELFF
>TRBJ1-2|TRBV7-2|-|-
TGTGCCAGCAGCTTAGAACCAGGCTTGGGAGTCTATGGCTACACCTTC
CASSLEPGLGVYGYTF
>TRBJ1-5|TRBV30|few|TRBD1
TGTGCCTGGAGCTGGGGACAGGGTAGCAATCAGCCCCAGCATTTT
CAWSWGQGSNQPQHF
>TRBJ2-7|TRBV18|few|TRBD1
TGTGCCAGCTCACTGGGACAGACCATGCCTTACGAGCAGTACTTC
CASSLGQTMPYEQYF
>TRBJ1-4|TRBV6-5|-|-
TGTGCCAGCGGAGGGACGGGTTCAACTAATGAAAAACTGTTTTTT
CASGGTGSTNEKLFF
>TRBJ1-1|TRBV6-5|-|TRBD1
TGTGCCAGCAGCCAACAGGGGTACACTGAAGCTTTCTTT
CASSQQGYTEAFF
>TRBJ2-3|TRBV19|few|-
TGTGCCAGTAGTGCCTGGTGGGGCCCCACAGATACGCAGTATTTT
CASSAWWGPTDTQYF
>TRBJ2-3|TRBV7-3|many|-
TGTGCCAGCAGCTTAGCCTCAGGGGAAAGGACAGATACGCAGTATTTT
CASSLASGERTDTQYF
>TRBJ2-1|TRBV14|-|TRBD2
TGTGCCAGCAGCGAGACTAGCGGGCAATTCTACAATGAGCAGTTCTTC
CASSETSGQFYNEQFF
>TRBJ2-7|TRBV5-4|-|TRBD1
TGTGCCAGCAGCTTGCCCAAGCGGACAGGGCACAACGAGCAGTACTTC
CASSLPKRTGHNEQYF
>TRBJ1-2|TRBV30|-|-
TGTGCCTGGAAGTCCGTTTCTGAGGTGTTAGGCTACACCTTC
CAWKSVSEVLGYTF
>TRBJ2-1|TRBV4-3|once|TRBD2
TGCGCCAGCAGCCCACTAGCGGGAGCATCCAATGAGCAGTTCTTC
CASSPLAGASNEQFF
>TRBJ2-1|TRBV2|-|-
TGTGCCAGCAACTCGGCGTACAGGACCCCTCTCGGGTACAATGAGCAGTTCTTC
CASNSAYRTPLGYNEQFF
>TRBJ1-1|TRBV6-5|-|-
TGTGCCAGCAGGAGTACTATGAACACTGAAGCTTTCTTT
CASRSTMNTEAFF
>TRBJ2-3|TRBV6-1|-|-
TGTGCCAGCAGTACAACAGCCGCCTCGGATACGCAGTATTTT
CASSTTAASDTQYF
>TRBJ2-7|TRBV5-1|-|TRBD2
TGCGCCAGCAGCTTGGCGGAGACGGGAGGAGACGAGCAGTACTTC
CASSLAETGGDEQYF
>TRBJ1-1|TRBV6-5|-|-
TGTGCCAGCCAGGGCACCCGCGGAGCTTTCTTT
CASQGTRGAFF
>TRBJ1-2|TRBV18|-|-
TGTGCCAGCTCACCACCCTCGACGAGGAGCCTCTACACCTTC
CASSPPSTRSLYTF
>TRBJ1-2|TRBV20-1|-|-
TGCAGTGCTAGAGCCATGGGCCTCTACACCTTC
CSARAMGLYTF
>TRBJ2-5|TRBV7-9|-|-
TGTGCCAGCTCACAAAAAGAGACCCAGTACTTC
CASSQKETQYF